The clone carrying this T cell receptor (beta chain) was picked up a small number of times. The antigen is not known. This sample was taken from a study of vaccination and CD4 T cells after COVID-19. The treatment was: roughly ten-day PBMC culture with coronavirus spike peptide pools or control peptides (ViraFEST assay). Cultured CD4+ T cell DNA was sequenced using the Oncomine TCR Beta short-read assay. TCRdb redid the calling of the PCR reads with MiXCR, one entry per CDR3 protein. The sample records fewer than 15,000 distinct CDR3 sequences, 30% to 40% being singletons. From germline, CDR1 is LGHNA and CDR2 YNFKEQ. The ends were cut back, 0 bases at V and 2 bases at J, with 4 bases in the middle. This CDR3 has 13 residues.

The receptor comes from a human donor who received a COVID-19 vaccine. The material was CD4+ T cells from blood, cultured in vitro, obtained before SARS-CoV-2 vaccination. The gene calls are TRBV4-2 and TRBJ1-2; no clear D. The CDR3 DNA sequence: TGTGCCAGCAGCCAAGAGGGCAACTATGGCTACACCTTC. It specifies CASSQEGNYGYTF.